The clone carrying this T cell receptor (beta chain) occurred once. Its antigen is unknown. Germline assignment: CDR1 SGHRS and CDR2 YFSETQ. V was pared by 4 bases and J by 7 bases, with 14 bases of the junction left unmatched. The CDR3 sequence is 16 residues long. The method was immunoSEQ multiplex PCR; TCRdb's version includes in-frame clones alone and lacks a portion of them. The sample gives about 100,000 clones, around 89% of which show up once; under 2% is in the top ten. This record comes from a study of T cell responses to AZD1222 COVID-19 vaccine. Study-wide results and limits: Donors, mostly white British, included more females; clonal diversity was possibly underestimated.

The sequence was collected from an adult in good health. This sample comprised peripheral blood, obtained on day 0 of AZD1222 vaccination. The chain links TRBV5-1 to TRBJ1-2; 9 nucleotides match TRBD1. CDR3 protein: CASSASPNRGPGGYTF. The CDR3 DNA is TGCGCCAGCAGCGCAAGCCCGAACAGGGGGCCAGGTGGCTACACCTTC.